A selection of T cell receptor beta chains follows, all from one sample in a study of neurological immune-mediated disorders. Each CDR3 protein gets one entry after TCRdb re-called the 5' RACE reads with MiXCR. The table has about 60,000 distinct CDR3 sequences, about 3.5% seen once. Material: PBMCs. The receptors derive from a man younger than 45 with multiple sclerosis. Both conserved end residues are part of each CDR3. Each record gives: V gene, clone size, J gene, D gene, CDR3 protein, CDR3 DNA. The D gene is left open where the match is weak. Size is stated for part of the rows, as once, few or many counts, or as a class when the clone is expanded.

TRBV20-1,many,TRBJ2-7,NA,CSASRDSRHEQYF,TGCAGTGCTAGTCGCGACAGTAGGCACGAGCAGTACTTC
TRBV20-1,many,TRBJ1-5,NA,CSAAPGLDQPQHF,TGCAGTGCTGCCCCCGGGCTCGATCAGCCCCAGCATTTT
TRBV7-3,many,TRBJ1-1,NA,CASSLSGAVNTEAFF,TGTGCCAGCAGCTTATCAGGGGCGGTGAACACTGAAGCTTTCTTT
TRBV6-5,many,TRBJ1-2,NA,CASGQNYGYTF,TGTGCCAGTGGACAGAATTATGGCTACACCTTC
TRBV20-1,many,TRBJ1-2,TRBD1,CSAMTGNYGYTF,TGCAGTGCTATGACAGGGAACTATGGCTACACCTTC
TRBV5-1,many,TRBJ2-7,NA,CASSIRLGTYEQYF,TGCGCCAGCAGCATCCGACTGGGAACCTACGAGCAGTACTTC
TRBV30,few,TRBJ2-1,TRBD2,CAWSLLAARNNEQFF,TGTGCCTGGAGTTTACTAGCGGCACGTAACAATGAGCAGTTCTTC
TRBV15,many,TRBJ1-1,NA,CATSPRRDTEAFF,TGTGCCACCAGCCCACGAAGGGACACTGAAGCTTTCTTT
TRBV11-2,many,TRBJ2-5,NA,CASSRKETQYF,TGTGCCAGCAGCAGAAAAGAGACCCAGTACTTC
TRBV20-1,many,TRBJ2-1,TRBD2,CSARDPGLAVTSSYNEQFF,TGCAGTGCTAGAGACCCGGGACTAGCGGTTACGAGCTCCTACAATGAGCAGTTCTTC
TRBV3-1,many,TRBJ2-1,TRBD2,CASSQGLAGQNEQFF,TGTGCCAGCAGCCAAGGACTAGCGGGACAGAATGAGCAGTTCTTC
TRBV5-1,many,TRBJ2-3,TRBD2,CASSRTGGGTDTQYF,TGCGCCAGCAGCCGAACGGGAGGGGGCACAGATACGCAGTATTTT
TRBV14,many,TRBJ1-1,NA,CASSQDSGAGEAFF,TGTGCCAGCAGCCAAGATTCCGGGGCAGGTGAAGCTTTCTTT
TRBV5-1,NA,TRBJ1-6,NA,CASSGQGYSPLNF,TGCGCCAGCAGTGGGCAGGGATATTCACCCCTCAACTTT
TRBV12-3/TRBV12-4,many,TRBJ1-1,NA,CASSLRGGTEAFF,TGTGCCAGCAGTTTAAGGGGAGGCACTGAAGCTTTCTTT
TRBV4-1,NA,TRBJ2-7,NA,CASSPPAAPYEQYF,TGCGCCAGCAGCCCCCCGGCCGCACCCTACGAGCAGTACTTC
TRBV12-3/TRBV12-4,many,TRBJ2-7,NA,CASSSLRTADQGYEQYF,TGTGCCAGCAGTTCTCTCCGGACCGCAGATCAGGGATACGAGCAGTACTTC
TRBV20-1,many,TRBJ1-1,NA,CSAAQVSSTEAFF,TGCAGTGCAGCACAGGTCTCCAGCACTGAAGCTTTCTTT
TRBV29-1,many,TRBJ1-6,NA,CSAQLGGKYSPLNF,TGCAGTGCCCAGCTAGGGGGGAAGTATTCACCCCTCAACTTT
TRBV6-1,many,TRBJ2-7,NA,CASSVRAPTYEQYF,TGTGCCAGCAGTGTAAGGGCCCCAACCTACGAGCAGTACTTC
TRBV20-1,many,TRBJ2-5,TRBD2,CSARASGRARTETQYF,TGCAGTGCTAGAGCTAGCGGGAGAGCGCGGACGGAGACCCAGTACTTC
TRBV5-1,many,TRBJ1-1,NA,CASSSKTVNTEAFF,TGCGCCAGCAGCTCGAAGACCGTGAACACTGAAGCTTTCTTT
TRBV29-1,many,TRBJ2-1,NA,CSVEGGGGSTDEQFF,TGCAGCGTTGAAGGAGGGGGCGGGAGCACCGATGAGCAGTTCTTC
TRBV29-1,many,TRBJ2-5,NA,CSVDPNSGGQYF,TGCAGCGTTGATCCCAACTCGGGCGGCCAGTACTTC
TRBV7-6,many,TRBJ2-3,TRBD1,CASSSGQGTDTQYF,TGTGCCAGCAGCTCAGGACAGGGCACAGATACGCAGTATTTT
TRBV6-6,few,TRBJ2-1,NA,CASTLWGSGANNEQFF,TGTGCCAGCACTCTCTGGGGGTCAGGGGCTAACAATGAGCAGTTCTTC
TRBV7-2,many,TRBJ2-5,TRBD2,CASSLEGGRRGETQYF,TGTGCCAGCAGCTTAGAGGGCGGGAGAAGAGGCGAGACCCAGTACTTC
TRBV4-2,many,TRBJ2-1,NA,CASSQAGRDGQFF,TGTGCCAGCAGCCAAGCTGGACGGGACGGGCAGTTCTTC
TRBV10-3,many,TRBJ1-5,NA,CAISDSNQPQHF,TGTGCCATCTCTGATAGCAATCAGCCCCAGCATTTT
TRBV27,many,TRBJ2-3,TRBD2,CASSLERDTDTQYF,TGTGCCAGCAGTTTAGAGCGGGACACAGATACGCAGTATTTT
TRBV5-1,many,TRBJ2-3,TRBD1,CVSSLGTGTDTQYF,TGCGTCAGCAGCTTGGGGACAGGCACAGATACGCAGTATTTT
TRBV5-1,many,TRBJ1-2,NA,CASSPSVNYGYTF,TGCGCCAGCAGCCCCAGCGTTAACTATGGCTACACCTTC
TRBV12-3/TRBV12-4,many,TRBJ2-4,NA,CASSPRRAKNIQYF,TGTGCCAGCAGTCCTCGGCGGGCCAAAAACATTCAGTACTTC
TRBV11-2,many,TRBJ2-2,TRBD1,CASSVYGTGGTGELFF,TGTGCCAGCAGCGTATATGGGACAGGAGGGACCGGGGAGCTGTTTTTT
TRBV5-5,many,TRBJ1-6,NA,CASSIRTGRAGDSPLHF,TGTGCCAGCAGTATCAGAACGGGACGGGCTGGGGATTCACCCCTCCACTTT
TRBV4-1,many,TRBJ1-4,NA,CASSQVDLGFATNEKLFF,TGCGCCAGCAGCCAAGTGGATCTGGGATTCGCAACTAATGAAAAACTGTTTTTT
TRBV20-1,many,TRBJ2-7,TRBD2,CSARGLARDYEQYF,TGCAGTGCTCGGGGACTAGCAAGGGACTACGAGCAGTACTTC
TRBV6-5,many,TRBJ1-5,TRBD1,CASSRKQGVYNQPQHF,TGTGCCAGCAGCAGAAAACAGGGGGTGTACAATCAGCCCCAGCATTTT
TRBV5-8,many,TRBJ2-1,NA,CASSFESGLRDEQFF,TGTGCCAGCAGCTTCGAGTCGGGACTCAGGGATGAGCAGTTCTTC
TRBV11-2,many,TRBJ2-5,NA,CASSLTDLRETQYF,TGTGCCAGCAGCTTAACAGACCTCCGGGAGACCCAGTACTTC
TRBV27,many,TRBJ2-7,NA,CASSPFKGSREQYF,TGTGCCAGCAGTCCATTCAAGGGTTCGCGTGAGCAGTACTTC
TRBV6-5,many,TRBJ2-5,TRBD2,CASGGEVGAGGRETQYF,TGTGCCAGCGGAGGGGAAGTGGGTGCGGGGGGTAGGGAGACCCAGTACTTC
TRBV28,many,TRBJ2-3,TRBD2,CASSFRGRGTDTQYF,TGTGCCAGCAGTTTTCGCGGGAGAGGTACAGATACGCAGTATTTT
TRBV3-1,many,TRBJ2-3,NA,CASSQEVIDTQYF,TGTGCCAGCAGCCAAGAGGTAATAGATACGCAGTATTTT
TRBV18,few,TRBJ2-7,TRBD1,CASSQTPGQGSEQYF,TGTGCCAGCTCACAAACCCCGGGACAGGGTTCCGAGCAGTACTTC
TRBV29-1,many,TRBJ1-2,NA,CSADGQRNYGYTF,TGCAGCGCCGATGGACAGAGAAACTATGGCTACACCTTC
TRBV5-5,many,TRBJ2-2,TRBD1,CASSWGQGIMTGELFF,TGTGCCAGCAGCTGGGGACAGGGGATTATGACCGGGGAGCTGTTTTTT
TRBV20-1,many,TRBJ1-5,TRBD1,CSADRGSQPQNF,TGCAGTGCCGACAGGGGGAGTCAGCCCCAGAATTTT
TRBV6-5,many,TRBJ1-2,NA,CASQSRVDGYTF,TGTGCCAGCCAAAGCAGGGTAGATGGCTACACCTTC
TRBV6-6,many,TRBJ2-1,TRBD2,CASSELAGDYNEQFF,TGTGCCAGCAGTGAATTAGCGGGGGATTACAATGAGCAGTTCTTC
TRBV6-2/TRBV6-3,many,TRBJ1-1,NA,CASSYRFLNTEAFF,TGTGCCAGCAGTTACAGGTTCTTGAACACTGAAGCTTTCTTT
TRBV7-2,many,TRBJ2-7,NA,CASSLGMAGYEQYF,TGTGCCAGCAGCTTAGGAATGGCGGGATACGAGCAGTACTTC